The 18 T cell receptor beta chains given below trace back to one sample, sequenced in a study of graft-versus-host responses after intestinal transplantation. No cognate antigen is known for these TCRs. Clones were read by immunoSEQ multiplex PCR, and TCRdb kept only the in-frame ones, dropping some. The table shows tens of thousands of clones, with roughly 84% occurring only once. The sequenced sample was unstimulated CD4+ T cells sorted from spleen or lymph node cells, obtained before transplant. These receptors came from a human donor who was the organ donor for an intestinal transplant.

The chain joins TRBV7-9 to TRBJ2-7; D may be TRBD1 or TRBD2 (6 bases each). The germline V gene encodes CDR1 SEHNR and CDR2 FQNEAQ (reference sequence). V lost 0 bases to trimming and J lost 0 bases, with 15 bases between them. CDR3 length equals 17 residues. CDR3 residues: CASSLASSGGLSYEQYF. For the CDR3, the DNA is TGTGCCAGCAGCTTAGCGTCGTCCGGGGGCCTCTCCTACGAGCAGTACTTC.

This chain's CDR3 is CASSGAGAGSGLGDTQYF. CDR3 in DNA: TGCGCCAGCAGTGGAGCGGGGGCGGGGTCTGGGTTAGGAGATACGCAGTATTTT. The chain couples TRBV10-2 to TRBJ2-3; 8 positions match TRBD2. After removal of 4 bases from V and 5 bases from J, the junction contained 17 bases not matched to a gene. Germline V gene data show CDR1 as WSHSY and CDR2 as SAAADI. The CDR3 contains 18 residues.

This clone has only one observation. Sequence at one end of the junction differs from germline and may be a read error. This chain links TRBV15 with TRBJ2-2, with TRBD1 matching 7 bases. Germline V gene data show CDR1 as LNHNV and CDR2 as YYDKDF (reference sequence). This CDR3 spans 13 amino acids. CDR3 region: CATHPTGHRGAVF. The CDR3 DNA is TGTGCCACCCACCCGACAGGGCACCGGGGAGCTGTTTTT. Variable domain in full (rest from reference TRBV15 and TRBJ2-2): DAMVIQNPRYQVTQFGKPVTLSCSQTLNHNVMYWYQQKSSQAPKLLFHYYDKDFNNEADTPDNFQSRRPNTSFCFLDIRSPGLGDTAMYLCATHPTGHRGAVFGEGSRLTVL.

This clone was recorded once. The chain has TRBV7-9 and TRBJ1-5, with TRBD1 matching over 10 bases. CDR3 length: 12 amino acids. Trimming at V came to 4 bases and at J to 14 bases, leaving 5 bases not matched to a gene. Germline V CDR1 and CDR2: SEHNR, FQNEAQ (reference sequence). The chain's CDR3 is CASSYRDRGKHF. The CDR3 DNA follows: TGTGCCAGCAGCTACCGGGACAGGGGAAAGCATTTT.

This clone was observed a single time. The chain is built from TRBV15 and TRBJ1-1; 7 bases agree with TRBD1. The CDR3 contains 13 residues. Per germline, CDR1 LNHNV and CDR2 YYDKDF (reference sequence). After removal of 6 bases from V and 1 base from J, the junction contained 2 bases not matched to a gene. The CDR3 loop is CATSRQGNTEAFF. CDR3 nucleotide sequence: TGTGCCACCAGTAGACAGGGGAACACTGAAGCTTTCTTT.

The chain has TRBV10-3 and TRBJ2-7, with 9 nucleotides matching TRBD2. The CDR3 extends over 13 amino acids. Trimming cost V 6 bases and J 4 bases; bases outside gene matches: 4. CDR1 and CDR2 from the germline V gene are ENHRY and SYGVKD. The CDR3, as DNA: TGTGCCATCAGGGGTCTAGCGGGGTACGAGCAGTACTTC. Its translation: CAIRGLAGYEQYF.

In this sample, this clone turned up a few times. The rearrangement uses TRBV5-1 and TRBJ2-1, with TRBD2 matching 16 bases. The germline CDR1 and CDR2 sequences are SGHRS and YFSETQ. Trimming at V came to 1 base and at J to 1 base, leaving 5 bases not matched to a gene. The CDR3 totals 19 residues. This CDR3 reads CASSLRGLAGGRSYNEQFF. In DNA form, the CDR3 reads TGCGCCAGCAGCTTGAGGGGACTAGCGGGAGGGCGATCCTACAATGAGCAGTTCTTC.

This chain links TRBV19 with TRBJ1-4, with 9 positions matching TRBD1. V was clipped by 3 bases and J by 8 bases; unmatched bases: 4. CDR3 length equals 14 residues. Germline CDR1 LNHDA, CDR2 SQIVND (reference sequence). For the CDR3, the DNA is TGTGCCAGTAGTATGGGACAGGGCCCCGAAAAACTGTTTTTT. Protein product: CASSMGQGPEKLFF.

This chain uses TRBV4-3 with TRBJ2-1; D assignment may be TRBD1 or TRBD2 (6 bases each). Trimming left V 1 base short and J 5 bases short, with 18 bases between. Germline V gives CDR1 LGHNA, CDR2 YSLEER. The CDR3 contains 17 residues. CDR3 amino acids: CASSQGGAGYLDNEQFF. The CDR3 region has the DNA TGCGCCAGCAGCCAAGGGGGGGCGGGGTACCTCGACAATGAGCAGTTCTTC.

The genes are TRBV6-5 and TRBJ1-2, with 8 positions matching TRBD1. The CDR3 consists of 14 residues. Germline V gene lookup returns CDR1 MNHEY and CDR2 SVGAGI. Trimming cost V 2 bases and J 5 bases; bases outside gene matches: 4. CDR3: CASSYQGAKYGYTF. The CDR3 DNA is TGTGCCAGCAGTTACCAGGGGGCAAAGTATGGCTACACCTTC.

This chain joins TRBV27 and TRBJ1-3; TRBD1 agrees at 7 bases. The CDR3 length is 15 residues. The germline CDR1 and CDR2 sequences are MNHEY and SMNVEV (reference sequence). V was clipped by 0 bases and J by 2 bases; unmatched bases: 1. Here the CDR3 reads CASSLSTGPGNTIYF. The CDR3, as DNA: TGTGCCAGCAGTTTATCGACAGGGCCTGGAAACACCATATATTTT.

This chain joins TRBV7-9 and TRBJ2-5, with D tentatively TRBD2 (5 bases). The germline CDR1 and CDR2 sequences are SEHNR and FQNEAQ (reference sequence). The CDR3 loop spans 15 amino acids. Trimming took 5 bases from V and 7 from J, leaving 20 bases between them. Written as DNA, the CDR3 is TGTGCCAGCAGCCCCTCCCTCCCGGGGAGTTTGACCCAGTACTTC. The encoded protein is CASSPSLPGSLTQYF.

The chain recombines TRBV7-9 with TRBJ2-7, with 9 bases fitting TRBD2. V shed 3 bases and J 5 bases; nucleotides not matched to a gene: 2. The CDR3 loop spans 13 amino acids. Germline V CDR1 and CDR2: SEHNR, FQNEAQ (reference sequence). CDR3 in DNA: TGTGCCAGCAGCTTGGCGGGAGGGCACGAGCAGTACTTC. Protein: CASSLAGGHEQYF.

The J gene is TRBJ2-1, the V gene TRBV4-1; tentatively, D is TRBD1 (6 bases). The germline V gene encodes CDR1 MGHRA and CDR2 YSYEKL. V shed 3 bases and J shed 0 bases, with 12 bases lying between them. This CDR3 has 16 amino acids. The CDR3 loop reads CASSHLQGGSYNEQFF. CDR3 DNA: TGCGCCAGCAGCCATCTCCAAGGGGGCTCCTACAATGAGCAGTTCTTC.

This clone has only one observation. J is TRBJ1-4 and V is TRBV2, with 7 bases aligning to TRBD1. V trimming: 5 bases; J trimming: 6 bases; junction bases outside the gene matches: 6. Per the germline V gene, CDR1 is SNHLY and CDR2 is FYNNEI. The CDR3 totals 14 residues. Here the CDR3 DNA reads TGTGCCAGCAGTCTGACAGGGACTTATGAAAAACTGTTTTTT. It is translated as CASSLTGTYEKLFF.

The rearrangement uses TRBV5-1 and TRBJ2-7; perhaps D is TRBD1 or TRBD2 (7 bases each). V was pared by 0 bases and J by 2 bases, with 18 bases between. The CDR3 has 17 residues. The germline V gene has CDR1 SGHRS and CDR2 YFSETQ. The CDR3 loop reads CASSLAHRGGYTYEQYF. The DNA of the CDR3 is TGCGCCAGCAGCTTGGCCCACAGGGGAGGGTACACCTACGAGCAGTACTTC.

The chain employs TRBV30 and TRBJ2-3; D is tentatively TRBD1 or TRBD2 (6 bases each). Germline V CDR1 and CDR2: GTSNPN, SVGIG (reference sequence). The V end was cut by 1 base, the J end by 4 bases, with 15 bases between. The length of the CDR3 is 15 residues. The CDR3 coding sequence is TGTGCCTGGAGTGGGGGGGCAGGGATGTCAGATACGCAGTATTTT. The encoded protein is CAWSGGAGMSDTQYF.

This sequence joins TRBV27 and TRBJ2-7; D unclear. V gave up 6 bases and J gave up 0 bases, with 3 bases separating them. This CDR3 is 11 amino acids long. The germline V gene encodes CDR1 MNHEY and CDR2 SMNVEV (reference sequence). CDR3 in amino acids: CASRSSYEQYF. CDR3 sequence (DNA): TGTGCCAGCAGAAGCTCCTACGAGCAGTACTTC.